These 18 T cell receptor beta chains were all obtained from the same sample, sequenced in a study of preoperative IRX-2 immunotherapy in early breast cancer. Treatment defined: preoperative locoregional IRX-2 cytokine immunotherapy. Generated by immunoSEQ multiplex PCR, the TCRdb table keeps only in-frame clones and is missing some. The data show some 29,000 clones, 90% seen once. Collection of the sample occurred from a patient treated with IRX-2 immunotherapy. These receptors were taken from a human donor with breast cancer.

The rearrangement uses TRBV9 and TRBJ2-3; a possible D gene is TRBD2 (7 bases). Germline V lookup: CDR1 SGDLS, CDR2 YYNGEE. The CDR3 is 15 amino acids. Trimming took off 7 bases at V and 3 bases at J, with 18 bases between the two ends. CDR3 in amino acids: CASSLARGLTDTQYF. As DNA, the CDR3 is TGTGCCAGCTCCCTAGCGCGGGGGCTAACAGATACGCAGTATTTT.

This rearrangement joins TRBV11-2 to TRBJ2-3; D might be TRBD1 or TRBD2, each matching 5 bases. Trimming took 1 base from V and 4 from J, leaving 15 bases between them. Germline V gene lookup returns CDR1 SGHAT and CDR2 FQNNGV. The CDR3 totals 16 residues. CDR3 region: CASSLAGTQWADTQYF. CDR3 nucleotides: TGTGCCAGCAGCTTAGCCGGGACCCAATGGGCAGATACGCAGTATTTT.

The V call is TRBV2, the J call TRBJ2-7; the D gene is possibly TRBD1 (5 bases). V lost 4 bases to trimming and J lost 4 bases, with 11 bases between them. CDR3 size: 13 residues. In germline, CDR1 is SNHLY, CDR2 FYNNEI. CDR3: CASSVDTRYEQYF. The CDR3 coding sequence is TGTGCCAGCAGTGTGGACACTCGGTACGAGCAGTACTTC.

The J gene is TRBJ2-7, the V gene TRBV10-3; TRBD2 might be the D (5 bases). The CDR3 spans 13 residues. In germline, CDR1 is ENHRY, CDR2 SYGVKD. V dropped 4 bases and J dropped 3 bases, with 10 bases sitting between them. CDR3 nucleotides: TGTGCCATCAGTGGAGGGCCCGACTACGAGCAGTACTTC. This translates into CAISGGPDYEQYF.

This rearrangement joins TRBV7-9 to TRBJ2-7; D is unresolved. With 0 bases removed from V and 5 bases from J, the gap between germline ends came to 5 bases. CDR1 and CDR2 (germline): SEHNR, FQNEAQ (reference sequence). The length of the CDR3 is 12 residues. DNA for the CDR3: TGTGCCAGCAGCTTAGCCGGCCACGAGCAGTACTTC. This encodes CASSLAGHEQYF.

V and J are TRBV7-8 and TRBJ2-2; 10 nucleotides line up with TRBD2. The V segment lost 6 bases and the J segment 1 base; nucleotides outside the gene matches: 5. This CDR3 region has 16 residues. Germline V lookup: CDR1 SGHVS, CDR2 FQNEAQ. The CDR3 loop reads CASRIIAGGNTGELFF. CDR3 bases: TGTGCCAGCAGAATAATAGCGGGGGGGAACACCGGGGAGCTGTTTTTT.

The V gene is TRBV6-5, the J gene TRBJ2-5, with a weak D call TRBD2 (6 bases). The last part of the DNA fits TRBJ2-7 better; the J call may be wrong. CDR3 length: 16 amino acids. In germline, CDR1 is MNHEY, CDR2 SVGAGI. The CDR3 nucleotides read TGTGCCAGCAGTTACTCGATGTTAGCGGTCAAATACGAGCAGTACTTC. Translating gives CASSYSMLAVKYEQYF.

This clone was observed a few times. This chain joins TRBV10-1 and TRBJ2-2; D is unclear. The germline V and J ends were trimmed by 0 bases and 2 bases, with 10 bases remaining between them. The CDR3 contains 16 residues. CDR1 is WNHNN and CDR2 is SYGVQD in the germline V gene (reference sequence). The CDR3 region is CASSESFSTNTGELFF. DNA for the CDR3: TGCGCCAGCAGTGAGTCGTTCTCCACCAACACCGGGGAGCTGTTTTTT.

The chain is built from TRBV5-1 and TRBJ2-2; D tentatively reads TRBD1 or TRBD2 (5 bases each). The CDR3 has 16 residues. Per germline, CDR1 SGHRS and CDR2 YFSETQ. Trimming pared 4 bases from V and 5 bases from J, leaving 18 bases between. The CDR3 loop is CASSLYAVEGTGELFF. The CDR3 DNA sequence: TGCGCCAGCAGCCTCTACGCGGTCGAGGGGACCGGGGAGCTGTTTTTT.

This chain joins TRBV21-1 and TRBJ2-1. TRBV21-1 is annotated as a pseudogene. The CDR3 contains 17 residues. The CDR3, as DNA: TGTGCCAGCAGCAAAGCCCACAGGGACTTAATCTACAATGAGCAGTTCTTC. Its translation: CASSKAHRDLIYNEQFF.

The CDR3: CASSLVSGTGRTEAFF. CDR3 bases: TGTGCCAGCAGCTTAGTCTCAGGGACAGGTCGCACTGAAGCTTTCTTT. The chain is built from TRBV11-2 and TRBJ1-1; TRBD1 matches 8 bases. The germline gives CDR1 SGHAT, CDR2 FQNNGV. Unmatched junction bases numbered 8, after V lost 1 base and J lost 4 bases. CDR3 size: 16 residues.

The chain employs TRBV7-9 and TRBJ1-5; 9 bases fit TRBD1. The CDR3 is 18 residues long. CDR1 is SEHNR and CDR2 is FQNEAQ in the germline V gene (reference sequence). The ends lost 5 bases at V and 0 bases at J; junction bases unmatched: 11. CDR3 in amino acids: CASSPWGTGTYSNQPQHF. The DNA for the CDR3 is TGTGCCAGCAGCCCCTGGGGGACAGGGACCTATAGCAATCAGCCCCAGCATTTT.

This chain joins TRBV5-1 and TRBJ2-1; 7 nucleotides match TRBD2. V lost 4 bases to trimming and J lost 12 bases; unmatched junction nucleotides: 7. Germline V gives CDR1 SGHRS, CDR2 YFSETQ. The CDR3 is 12 residues long. CDR3 nucleotide sequence: TGCGCCAGCAGCCGGGCGGGAGCAGTGCAGTTCTTC. It encodes CASSRAGAVQFF.

The rearrangement links TRBV5-4 to TRBJ2-5, with D hard to call. The CDR3 extends over 14 amino acids. Germline CDR1 is SGHNT and CDR2 is YYREEE (reference sequence). V dropped 0 bases and J dropped 4 bases, with 10 bases sitting between them. For the CDR3, the DNA is TGTGCCAGCAGCTTGGTTGGCCAACCAGAGACCCAGTACTTC. Its protein is CASSLVGQPETQYF.

This sequence joins TRBV28 and TRBJ2-4; the match to TRBD2 covers 7 bases. The CDR3 is 14 residues long. Germline V lookup: CDR1 MDHEN, CDR2 SYDVKM. V shed 11 bases and J 7 bases; nucleotides not matched to a gene: 14. The CDR3 loop reads CAVSRGAGDNIQYF. In DNA form, the CDR3 reads TGTGCCGTATCTAGGGGCGCGGGAGATAACATTCAGTACTTC.

The chain recombines TRBV5-4 with TRBJ1-6; no definite D call. V was cut by 4 bases and J by 0 bases, with 11 bases left in between. The CDR3 has 16 residues. The germline gives CDR1 SGHNT, CDR2 YYREEE (reference sequence). CDR3 DNA: TGTGCCAGCAGCCACGACCCGAGCTCCTATAATTCACCCCTCCACTTT. Amino acids: CASSHDPSSYNSPLHF.

V is TRBV10-2 and J is TRBJ2-7; no definite D call. The CDR3 has 13 residues. The germline V gene encodes CDR1 WSHSY and CDR2 SAAADI. Trimming cost V 2 bases and J 2 bases, with 7 bases left between them. CDR3 amino acids: CASSEKGTYEQYF. Written as DNA, the CDR3 is TGCGCCAGCAGTGAGAAGGGCACCTACGAGCAGTACTTC.

CDR3 region: CASSPRMGSREKLFF. CDR3 nucleotide sequence: TGTGCCAGCAGCCCCCGGATGGGCTCAAGGGAAAAACTGTTTTTT. The rearrangement uses TRBV6-5 and TRBJ1-4; D is unresolved. V dropped 6 bases and J dropped 8 bases, with 19 bases sitting between them. Germline values: CDR1 MNHEY, CDR2 SVGAGI. The CDR3 has 15 residues.